This T cell receptor (beta chain) was identified during a study of blood T cells in healthy people across ages. Study-level background: With template switching, about one barcoded beta molecule was captured per two T cells. Study conclusions and caveats: Donors of long life had a larger count of naive CD4+ cells and greater diversity than aged donors. Those diversity estimates obtained from one million T cells were thought to be underestimates.

A remark on this clonotype: The antigen remains unidentified. One end of the junction fails to match germline, which may point to a read error.

Primers used in a second PCR of roughly 6 to 11 cycles were a sample-barcoded 5' primer and a J-beta primer mix. MiXCR, run by TCRdb on the 5' RACE reads, gives a single entry per CDR3 protein. Among about 1.1 million distinct CDR3 sequences listed, 35% to 45% were seen once. Specimen: blood. The receptor was derived from a man between 18 and 35 years old in good health.

The CDR3 protein is CASSGQSSKQPQHF. DNA for the CDR3: TGTGCCAGCAGTGGACAGAGTAGCAAGCAGCCCCAGCATTTT. The V call is TRBV2, the J call TRBJ1-5, with D perhaps TRBD1 (5 bases). CDR3 length: 14 residues. Per the germline V gene, CDR1 is SNHLY and CDR2 is FYNNEI.